This T cell receptor (beta chain) appears in the sequencing data of a study of cytomegalovirus exposure and HLA in healthy donors (TCRdb year 2017). Background for the entire study: According to an earlier analysis of 587 of the donors, 150 million to 200 million T cells yielded 100 million or so unique TCR beta sequences and 276 Gb of sequence data. A later analysis re-analyzed previously published TCR beta repertoires from 650 to 800 donors and added high-resolution HLA genotyping to study TCR occurrence patterns. To predict cytomegalovirus infection status, the study brought together high-throughput TCR immunosequencing, statistical association of individual TCRs with disease status, and machine learning. In an earlier analysis of over 550 of the donors, high-throughput TCR beta sequencing was used to judge whether each TCR beta V gene segment behaved as functional or pseudogenic. All discovery cohort repertoires had been generated on a single sequencing platform. A later genetic analysis used genome-wide SNP genotypes for about three fifths of the 666 donors, treating that subset as a discovery cohort. The later analysis used no new phenotypic data to find candidate immune exposures, relying instead on TCR beta sequences and their occurrence across donors. Donor age, sex, ethnicity and CMV serostatus were compiled together with the repertoire data. The number of donors typed differed by locus, with 629-630 for A, B, C, DRB1 and DQB1, roughly 520 for DQA1, 600 to 610 for DPA1, and approximately 470 for DPB1. The genetic ancestry cluster associated with self-reported Caucasian donors included around four fifths of the roughly 380 genotyped donors. HLA typing included class I and class II loci at four-digit resolution. The study profiled the T cell repertoires of hundreds of subjects by immunosequencing and related them to cytomegalovirus serostatus. On average, around 240,000 unique TCR beta nucleotide sequences were sequenced per donor among roughly 430 genotyped donors of the cohort, with roughly 20% of those sequences being non-productive. Around 320 gigabases of sequencing data and approximately 85 million unique TCR sequences were included in an early release covering around 600 HLA-typed donors. The study was designed to test whether signatures of past pathogen exposure could be identified by cataloging public T cell receptors. Because of strong linkage in the cohort, five DR-DQ haplotypes were treated as single units for association and clustering. Besides the first cohort of 500 to 700 subjects, a separate validation cohort made up of over 95 different subjects was used. Broad study findings and their caveats: In both the original and validation cohorts, the classifier was reported to diagnose cytomegalovirus status with high specificity and sensitivity. A cluster of highly shared sequence variants was judged likely to represent a technical artifact of the sequencing pipeline. In a later analysis, HLA-associated TCR beta chains were found to be more clonally expanded and to have lower generation probabilities than equally common non-associated chains. In a later analysis, TCR association rates were found to vary across HLA loci, with the most associated TCRs seen for DRB1 alleles and the fewest for HLA-C alleles. A later analysis reported that several top co-occurrence clusters appeared linked to parvovirus B19, influenza, CMV and Epstein-Barr virus. The authors suggested that the approach could potentially be generalized to other disease states and immunological phenotypes. In the study, approximately 160 TCR beta chains were listed as associated with cytomegalovirus. An earlier analysis of approximately 530 of the donors showed that most TCR beta V segments appeared in productive rearrangements either about 87% or about 30% of the time, which broadly matched IMGT annotations. Correlated functional status among segregating V segments might be attributable to linkage disequilibrium, but an unknown experimental factor could not be ruled out. Because HLA typing was unavailable for some donors at each locus, only the typed subset was used in association tests. Compared with the 666-donor mean, donors in an Asian-associated ancestry cluster had fewer N-insertions in productive TCRs, according to a later genetic analysis. The only immune exposure information available for the cohort was CMV serostatus. Sequencing depth was assumed to be roughly uniform across donors in the presence/absence analyses, though that assumption may not hold. A later analysis associated 15,000 to 20,000 TCR beta sequences with specific HLA alleles at a false discovery rate of 0.05. While some public TCRs were present in many individuals, most TCR sequences turned up only very rarely across donors. A further reported finding was that TCR beta sequences accurately predicted the HLA-A and HLA-B alleles for most subjects in the first cohort. Because the 87-base-pair reads could not distinguish some IMGT-functional V segments, including TRBV6-2 and TRBV6-3, those segments were excluded. Because counts were too low, more than 15 rarely observed V segments, including chromosome 9 orphons, were left out of the earlier analysis of some 600 of the donors. In vitro tests confirmed that three of the cytomegalovirus-associated TCR beta chains recognize cytomegalovirus antigens. The cohort was sequenced for TCR beta chains only, and without alpha or paired-chain data the features that could be detected were limited. A later analysis found that most CMV-associated TCR beta chains appeared HLA-restricted, with HLA associations seemingly driven largely by CMV exposure. Assigning TCR associations to individual alleles was difficult when HLA alleles, especially DR and DQ, strongly co-occurred. A later genetic analysis associated a missense DCLRE1C variant with V-gene and J-gene trimming of TCR beta chains, and an independent cohort replicated the association.

This clone was seen a few times. There is no known antigen for this receptor. Base qualities are missing; no much larger clone stands one base away. In total, about 650 healthy bone marrow donors made up the cohort. At the time of sampling, all cohort members were nominally healthy, though unrecorded immune exposures were likely present. The donor tested CMV seropositive, placing the donor among the 289 seropositive members of the cohort. A peripheral blood sample was collected from each donor, and TCR beta sequencing was performed on peripheral blood mononuclear cells. The Qiagen DNeasy Blood Extraction Kit was used to extract genomic DNA from the blood cell samples. The library relied on the immunoSEQ multiplex PCR assay. For the multiplex PCR, a mixture combining 60 forward primers for TCR Vbeta segments and 13 reverse primers for TCR Jbeta segments was used. The CDR3 region of rearranged TCR beta genes was amplified from genomic DNA with a multiplex PCR assay. The amplified TCR beta libraries were sequenced on the Illumina HiSeq System as 87-base-pair reads. The study's own analysis went as follows. Across the 500 to 850 repertoires, a later analysis counted 75 million to 90 million unique TCR beta chains, around 10 million of which were shared by at least two donors. Raw reads were error-corrected and collapsed into unique sequences with a nearest-neighbor algorithm that merged closely related sequences to remove PCR and sequencing errors. V, D and J gene segments were assigned by aligning CDR3 sequences to IMGT reference sequences. For a sequence to be retained, at least a six-nucleotide match to both a V gene segment and a J gene segment was required. Rearrangements were classified as productive when the CDR3 lacked stop codons and remained in frame with V and J, and all other rearrangements were classified as non-productive. CDR3 was defined by IMGT convention, running from the second conserved V-encoded cysteine to the conserved J-encoded phenylalanine. In an earlier analysis of 500 to 650 of the donors, sequences lacking an unambiguous match to a single V gene segment were excluded. In an earlier analysis of a few hundred of the donors, V segments were called functional above 56.7% productive rearrangements and were called segregating when the between-donor standard deviation exceeded 5%. To diagnose cytomegalovirus status from the catalog of TCR beta chain sequences, a statistical classification framework was built. In a later analysis, TCR nucleotide sequences were compared against IMGT/GENE-DB human TR gene sequences so that V and J genes could be assigned. The TCRdist pipeline was used in a later analysis to assign CDR3 sequences and most-parsimonious VDJ recombination scenarios. In a later analysis, each TCR beta chain was defined by its CDR3 amino acid sequence together with its V-gene family, and reads lacking a unique V-gene family were excluded. To address suspected cross-contamination and a sequencing artifact, a later analysis removed around 590 highly shared, low-generation-probability nucleotide sequences. In a later analysis, a clonal expansion index was calculated for each public chain from normalized within-repertoire ranks of inferred template counts. Generation probabilities in a later analysis came from a VDJ recombination model fitted to out-of-frame rearrangements, and those results were checked against IGoR. In a later analysis, hypergeometric tests were used to score TCR-TCR, TCR-HLA and TCR-CMV co-occurrence, with a repertoire-size bias correction applied to TCR pairs. In a later analysis, false discovery rates were estimated by permuting HLA or CMV assignments 20 times. In a later analysis, co-occurring TCRs were grouped using DBSCAN, with TCRdist sequence similarity added in when clustering inside HLA-allele-positive subsets. Repertoires with fewer than 30,000 or more than 120,000 public chains, plus five repertoires with anomalous nucleotide sharing, were excluded from co-occurrence clustering. Imported from immuneACCESS, the table was reduced by TCRdb to in-frame sequences with V and J called. These copies leave out some clones; in studies compared against another copy, an unresolved V gene accounts for under half, and the cause of the remainder is not known. Clonal size and the V and J genes are those of that table, whereas D and trimming came from the DNA. Present in this sample are fewer than 150,000 clones, around four fifths of which were seen just once. Of the sample, 30% falls within the top ten clones.

For this chain, trimming is 6 bases at the V end and 10 bases at the J end, and the number of junction bases without a gene match is 15. The CDR3 sequence holds 16 residues, the cysteine and phenylalanine included. Only CDR3 DNA is held: 48 bases, read in frame from base 1. Per the germline V gene, MRHNA is the CDR1 and SNTAGT is the CDR2. The clonotype was recovered from a man in his 60s in good health and CMV-seropositive. The sequencing sample was made of PBMCs. The receptor chain draws on TRBV6-4 and TRBJ1-6; 7 bases in the junction line up with TRBD1. DNA sequence: TGTGCCAGCAGGAACCGACAGGGTGGGGATCACTCACCCCTCCACTTT. This codes for CASRNRQGGDHSPLHF.